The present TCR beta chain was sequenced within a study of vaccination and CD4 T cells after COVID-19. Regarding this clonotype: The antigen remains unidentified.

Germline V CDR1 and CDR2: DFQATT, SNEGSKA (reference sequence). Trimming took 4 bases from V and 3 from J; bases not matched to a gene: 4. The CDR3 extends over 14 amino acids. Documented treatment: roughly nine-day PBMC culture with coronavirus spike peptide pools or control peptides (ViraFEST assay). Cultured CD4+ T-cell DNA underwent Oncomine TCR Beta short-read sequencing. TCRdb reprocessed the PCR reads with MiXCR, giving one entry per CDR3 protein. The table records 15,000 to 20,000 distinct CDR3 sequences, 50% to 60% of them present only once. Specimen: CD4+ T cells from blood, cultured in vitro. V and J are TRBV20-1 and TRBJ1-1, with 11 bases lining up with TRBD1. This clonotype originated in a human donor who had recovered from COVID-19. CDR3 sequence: CSAITDRGHTEAFF. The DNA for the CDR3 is TGCAGTGCTATAACGGACAGGGGGCACACTGAAGCTTTCTTT.